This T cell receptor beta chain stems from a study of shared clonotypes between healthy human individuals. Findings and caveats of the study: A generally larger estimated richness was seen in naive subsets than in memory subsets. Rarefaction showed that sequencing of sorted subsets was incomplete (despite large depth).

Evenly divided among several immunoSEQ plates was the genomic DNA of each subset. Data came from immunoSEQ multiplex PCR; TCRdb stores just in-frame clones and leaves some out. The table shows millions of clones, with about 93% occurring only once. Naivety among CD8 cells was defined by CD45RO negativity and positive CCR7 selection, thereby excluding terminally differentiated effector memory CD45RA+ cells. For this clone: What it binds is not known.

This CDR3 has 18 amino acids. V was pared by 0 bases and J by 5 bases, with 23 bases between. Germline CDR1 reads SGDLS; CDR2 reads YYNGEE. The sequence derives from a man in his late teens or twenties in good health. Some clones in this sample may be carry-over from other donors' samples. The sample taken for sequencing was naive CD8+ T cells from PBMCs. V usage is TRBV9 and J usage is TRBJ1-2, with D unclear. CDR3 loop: CASSVDGGPPSFEYGYTF. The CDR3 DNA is TGTGCCAGCAGCGTAGATGGAGGGCCCCCGTCGTTTGAGTATGGCTACACCTTC.